The 5 T cell receptor beta chains below all came from one sample that was sequenced in a study of shared clonotypes between healthy human individuals. Generated by immunoSEQ multiplex PCR, the TCRdb table keeps only in-frame clones and is missing some. The table has approximately 710,000 clones, less than 95% seen once; the top ten hold less than 40%. The sequenced sample consisted of memory CD8+ T cells from PBMCs. Specified subset: CD45RO+ cells pooled with CCR7-negative TemRA cells. These receptors were obtained from a man between 18 and 35 years old in good health. Some clones in this sample may be carry-over from other donors' samples.

The genes are TRBV5-4 and TRBJ2-7; 11 nucleotides match TRBD2. Germline values: CDR1 SGHNT, CDR2 YYREEE (reference sequence). With V trimmed by 0 bases and J by 3 bases, 8 bases remained unmatched. This CDR3 region has 17 residues. In DNA form, the CDR3 reads TGTGCCAGCAGCTTGGCTGGGGGGCTAGCGGGAGGCTACGAGCAGTACTTC. Amino acids: CASSLAGGLAGGYEQYF.

This clone has only one observation. The chain combines TRBV28 with TRBJ2-5; D not resolved. The assigned J gene may be wrong: the sequence end matches TRBJ2-7 better. The CDR3 extends over 13 amino acids. Germline V CDR1 and CDR2: MDHEN, SYDVKM. CDR3 in amino acids: CASSDRLSYEQYF. For the CDR3, the DNA is TGTGCCAGCAGCGACCGACTCTCCTACGAGCAGTACTTC.

A remark on this clone: The identical CDR3 is also encoded by other nucleotide sequences in the sample. This rearrangement joins TRBV27 to TRBJ2-7, with 9 positions matching TRBD1. The CDR3 contains 14 residues. CDR1 and CDR2 (germline): MNHEY, SMNVEV (reference sequence). Trimming at V came to 5 bases and at J to 7 bases, leaving 9 bases not matched to a gene. The CDR3 DNA reads TGTGCCAGCAGTCCGGGACAGGGACGTCGGGAGCAGTACTTC. It encodes CASSPGQGRREQYF.

This sequence joins TRBV15 and TRBJ2-2; D is unclear. This CDR3 has 16 amino acids. The V end lost 0 bases, the J end lost 3 bases, and 11 bases lay between the germline ends. Per germline, CDR1 LNHNV and CDR2 YYDKDF (reference sequence). This CDR3 is CATSRDDRRDTGELFF. CDR3 nucleotide sequence: TGTGCCACCAGCAGAGATGATCGCAGAGACACCGGGGAGCTGTTTTTT.

The genes are TRBV19 and TRBJ1-5; weak D call: TRBD1 (5 bases). V lost 4 bases and J 3 bases, leaving 16 bases between the germline ends. This CDR3 comprises 16 residues. Germline CDR1 is LNHDA and CDR2 is SQIVND (reference sequence). CDR3 nucleotide sequence: TGTGCCAGTAGTAAAGACCAAGGGGATACCAATCAGCCCCAGCATTTT. The encoded protein is CASSKDQGDTNQPQHF.